The 24 T cell receptor beta chains listed next were all sequenced from one sample in a study of T cell responses to AZD1222 COVID-19 vaccine. The method was immunoSEQ multiplex PCR; TCRdb's version includes in-frame clones alone and lacks a portion of them. Of 100,000 to 120,000 clones listed, about 91% are singletons. The sample here was peripheral blood, taken 28 days after the second AZD1222 dose. Every receptor here comes from an adult who received the AZD1222 COVID-19 vaccine.

The V call is TRBV19, the J call TRBJ1-5; TRBD1 matches at 9 bases. J was trimmed by 9 bases and V by 3 bases; bases with no gene match: 9. Germline CDR1 LNHDA, CDR2 SQIVND (reference sequence). The CDR3 contains 15 residues. The CDR3 loop is CASSMRTGERRPQHF. CDR3 bases: TGTGCCAGTAGTATGAGGACAGGGGAGAGGAGGCCCCAGCATTTT.

The rearrangement joins TRBV2 to TRBJ2-7; TRBD2 matches 7 bases. V was clipped by 8 bases and J by 3 bases; unmatched bases: 4. CDR3 length: 12 residues. Germline V lookup: CDR1 SNHLY, CDR2 FYNNEI. The CDR3 nucleotides read TGTGCCAGCCAAAGGACTAGCTACGAGCAGTACTTC. Its protein product is CASQRTSYEQYF.

In this sample, this clone turned up once. The chain couples TRBV13 to TRBJ2-7; D may be TRBD1 (5 bases). The CDR3 has 11 amino acids. Germline V gives CDR1 PRHDT, CDR2 FYEKMQ (reference sequence). The germline V and J ends were trimmed by 5 bases and 5 bases, with 7 bases remaining between them. CDR3 DNA sequence: TGTGCCAGCAGCCCAGGGCACGAGCAGTACTTC. It translates to CASSPGHEQYF.

The genes are TRBV5-5 and TRBJ2-7, with TRBD1 identical over 8 bases. The CDR3 sequence is 14 residues long. V was pared by 3 bases and J by 2 bases, with 4 bases of the junction left unmatched. Germline V gene data show CDR1 as SGHKS and CDR2 as YYEKEE (reference sequence). In DNA form, the CDR3 reads TGTGCCAGCAGCTGGGGACAGGCAACCTACGAGCAGTACTTC. Protein product: CASSWGQATYEQYF.

V gene TRBV5-4 combines with J gene TRBJ1-1; tentatively, D is TRBD1 (5 bases). Germline V gene sequence: CDR1 SGHNT, CDR2 YYREEE (reference sequence). The CDR3 covers 15 residues. Trimming removed 4 bases from V and 3 bases from J, with 16 bases in between. The CDR3 spells CASSPEWGVDTEAFF. In nucleotides, the CDR3 is TGTGCCAGCAGCCCAGAGTGGGGGGTGGACACTGAAGCTTTCTTT.

This clone occurred a few times. The V and J genes are TRBV6-2 or TRBV6-3 and TRBJ1-1; weak D call: TRBD1 (6 bases). V lost 5 bases and J lost 5, with 21 bases in between. Germline loops: CDR1 MNHEY, CDR2 SVGEGT. The CDR3 contains 16 residues. CDR3 coding DNA: TGTGCCAGCAGTGGACCAGGGGTCGGTTTCGGTACTGAAGCTTTCTTT. This gives the protein CASSGPGVGFGTEAFF.

As for this clone: This sample includes further DNA sequences coding for the same CDR3. This rearrangement joins TRBV5-1 to TRBJ1-3; no firm D call. With 0 bases removed from V and 0 bases from J, the gap between germline ends came to 7 bases. CDR1 and CDR2 from the germline V gene are SGHRS and YFSETQ. The CDR3 extends over 15 amino acids. The CDR3 spells CASSLEGFSGNTIYF. As DNA, the CDR3 is TGCGCCAGCAGCTTGGAAGGATTCTCTGGAAACACCATATATTTT. Full variable domain (rest looked up from reference TRBV5-1 and TRBJ1-3): KAGVTQTPRYLIKTRGQQVTLSCSPISGHRSVSWYQQTPGQGLQFLFEYFSETQRNKGNFPGRFSGRQFSNSRSEMNVSTLELGDSALYLCASSLEGFSGNTIYFGEGSWLTVV.

The chain couples TRBV3-1 (or the pseudogene TRBV3-2) to TRBJ1-1; TRBD1 is a possible D gene (6 bases). Germline CDR1 is LGHDT and CDR2 is YNNKEL (reference sequence). This CDR3 has 13 amino acids. V was pared by 4 bases and J by 7 bases, with 13 bases between. This CDR3 is CASSPRGDIEAFF. CDR3 nucleotide sequence: TGTGCCAGCAGCCCTAGGGGGGATATTGAAGCTTTCTTT.

This clone was seen more than once but under ten times. The chain combines TRBV6-2 or TRBV6-3 with TRBJ1-6; TRBD1 agrees at 10 bases. CDR1 is MNHEY and CDR2 is SVGEGT in the germline V gene. Trimming took 5 bases from V and 7 from J; bases not matched to a gene: 5. The CDR3 runs to 15 residues. The CDR3 bases are TGTGCCAGCAGTCCGGGACAGGGGTGGAATTCACCCCTCCACTTT. Translated, it gives CASSPGQGWNSPLHF.

The J gene is TRBJ2-7, the V gene TRBV7-2, with D tentatively TRBD2 (7 bases). The CDR3 is 16 residues long. V shed 8 bases and J shed 3 bases, with 23 bases lying between them. Per the germline V gene, CDR1 is SGHTA and CDR2 is FQGNSA. The CDR3 sequence: CASAPWGGPGVYEQYF. CDR3 in DNA: TGTGCCAGCGCTCCGTGGGGGGGGCCAGGAGTCTACGAGCAGTACTTC.

The chain joins TRBV3-1 (or the pseudogene TRBV3-2) to TRBJ1-2, with D maybe TRBD1 (5 bases). The CDR3 sequence is 14 residues long. The germline V gene encodes CDR1 LGHDT and CDR2 YNNKEL (reference sequence). Trimming removed 1 base from V and 5 bases from J, with 11 bases in between. The CDR3 loop is CASSQVSDTYGYTF. The CDR3 region has the DNA TGTGCCAGCAGCCAAGTGTCGGACACGTATGGCTACACCTTC.

The chain employs TRBV6-5 and TRBJ2-3; 8 positions match TRBD1. This CDR3 comprises 15 residues. V trimming: 1 base; J trimming: 4 bases; junction bases outside the gene matches: 4. Germline assignment: CDR1 MNHEY and CDR2 SVGAGI. In nucleotides, the CDR3 is TGTGCCAGCAGTTACTTTCGGACAGGGCCAGATACGCAGTATTTT. Translated, it gives CASSYFRTGPDTQYF.

The chain links TRBV5-1 to TRBJ2-7; tentative D call: TRBD1 (6 bases). Looked up from germline, CDR1 is SGHRS and CDR2 is YFSETQ. The CDR3 spans 16 residues. Trimming removed 1 base at V and 3 bases at J, with 17 bases between. The CDR3 sequence: CASSLISQGPGYEQYF. CDR3 nucleotides: TGCGCCAGCAGCTTGATATCCCAGGGGCCCGGCTACGAGCAGTACTTC.

The J gene is TRBJ2-5, the V gene TRBV7-9, with D perhaps being TRBD1 or TRBD2 (6 bases each). The CDR3 contains 14 residues. Germline V gene data show CDR1 as SEHNR and CDR2 as FQNEAQ (reference sequence). Trimming cost V 3 bases and J 4 bases, with 12 bases left between them. The CDR3 here is CASSFRGLRETQYF. CDR3 DNA sequence: TGTGCCAGCAGCTTCCGGGGGCTTCGAGAGACCCAGTACTTC.

The chain employs TRBV7-9 and TRBJ1-1; D not certain. V was cut by 4 bases and J by 1 base, with 10 bases left in between. This CDR3 comprises 14 residues. Germline CDR1 and CDR2: SEHNR and FQNEAQ (reference sequence). The DNA of the CDR3 is TGTGCCAGCAGCTCTCTTGGTCCGAACACTGAAGCTTTCTTT. It is translated as CASSSLGPNTEAFF.

V usage is TRBV18 and J usage is TRBJ1-1; 7 positions agree with TRBD1. After removal of 3 bases from V and 7 bases from J, the junction contained 2 bases not matched to a gene. CDR3 size: 12 residues. From germline, CDR1 is KGHSH and CDR2 LQKENI. CDR3 protein: CASSPRQGEAFF. The CDR3, as DNA: TGTGCCAGCTCACCCAGACAGGGTGAAGCTTTCTTT.

This rearrangement joins TRBV7-9 to TRBJ1-5; D remains ambiguous. Germline values: CDR1 SEHNR, CDR2 FQNEAQ (reference sequence). The length of the CDR3 is 15 residues. V dropped 0 bases and J dropped 2 bases, with 8 bases sitting between them. CDR3 nucleotide sequence: TGTGCCAGCAGCTTAGCGCCTACGGGCAATCAGCCCCAGCATTTT. This translates into CASSLAPTGNQPQHF.

The rearrangement uses TRBV2 and TRBJ2-7; D call uncertain. This CDR3 has 14 amino acids. V was cut by 7 bases and J by 0 bases, with 13 bases left in between. Germline V CDR1 and CDR2: SNHLY, FYNNEI. The CDR3 DNA is TGTGCCAGCAAGACGGACCGAATCTCCTACGAGCAGTACTTC. This gives the protein CASKTDRISYEQYF.

The chain carries TRBV7-2 and TRBJ1-6; 8 bases agree with TRBD1. J was trimmed by 9 bases and V by 5 bases; bases with no gene match: 6. The CDR3 length is 14 residues. CDR1 is SGHTA and CDR2 is FQGNSA in the germline V gene. The CDR3 is CASSQTGVLSPLHF. The DNA for the CDR3 is TGTGCCAGCAGCCAGACAGGGGTTCTTTCACCCCTCCACTTT.

The sample holds a few counts of this clone. J is TRBJ1-5 and V is TRBV6-1; D remains unclear. The V end was cut by 3 bases, the J end by 2 bases, with 20 bases between. The CDR3 spans 18 residues. Per germline, CDR1 MNHNS and CDR2 SASEGT. The CDR3 DNA reads TGTGCCAGCAGTGATAGGGAATGGCGTCCTACGGGCAATCAGCCCCAGCATTTT. Protein sequence: CASSDREWRPTGNQPQHF.

This clone was counted a few times. The chain carries TRBV5-1 and TRBJ2-5, with 8 bases identical to TRBD2. The V gene's germline CDR1 is SGHRS and CDR2 YFSETQ. Losses at the gene ends were 2 bases for V and 2 bases for J; bases not matched to a gene: 5. The CDR3 is 15 residues long. CDR3 region: CASSFTSGPQETQYF. CDR3 in DNA: TGCGCCAGCAGCTTTACTAGCGGTCCTCAAGAGACCCAGTACTTC.

The CDR3 sequence: CSASSGQLNSPLHF. The CDR3 coding sequence is TGCAGTGCTAGTAGCGGACAGTTGAATTCACCCCTCCACTTT. The chain employs TRBV20-1 and TRBJ1-6, with D maybe TRBD1 (6 bases). Trimming cost V 3 bases and J 7 bases, with 13 bases left between them. Germline CDR1 is DFQATT and CDR2 is SNEGSKA (reference sequence). The CDR3 has 14 amino acids.

V gene TRBV5-1 combines with J gene TRBJ1-2; D is unresolved. The V and J ends lost 0 bases and 5 bases respectively, with 14 bases between them. CDR1 and CDR2 from the germline V gene are SGHRS and YFSETQ. The CDR3 covers 15 residues. CDR3 protein: CASSLVTDSSYGYTF. In nucleotides, the CDR3 is TGCGCCAGCAGCTTGGTCACAGATTCCAGTTATGGCTACACCTTC.

The chain combines TRBV7-8 with TRBJ1-5; TRBD1 is a possible D gene (5 bases). Trimming removed 5 bases from V and 2 bases from J, with 13 bases in between. This CDR3 has 15 amino acids. Germline loops: CDR1 SGHVS, CDR2 FQNEAQ. CDR3 sequence reads: CASSQGPSGNQPQHF. The CDR3 nucleotides are TGTGCCAGCAGCCAGGGACCTTCGGGCAATCAGCCCCAGCATTTT.